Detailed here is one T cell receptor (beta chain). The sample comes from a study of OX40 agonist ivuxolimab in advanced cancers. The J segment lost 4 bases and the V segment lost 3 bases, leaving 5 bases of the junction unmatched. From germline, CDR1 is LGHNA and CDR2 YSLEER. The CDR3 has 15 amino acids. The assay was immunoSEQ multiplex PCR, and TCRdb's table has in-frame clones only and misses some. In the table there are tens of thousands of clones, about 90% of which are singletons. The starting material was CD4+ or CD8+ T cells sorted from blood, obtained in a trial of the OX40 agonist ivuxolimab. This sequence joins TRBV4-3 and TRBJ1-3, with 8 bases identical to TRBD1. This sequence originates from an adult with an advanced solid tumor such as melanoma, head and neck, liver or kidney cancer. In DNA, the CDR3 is TGCGCCAGCAGCCAGGAGACAGGGGTCGGAAACACCATATATTTT. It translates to CASSQETGVGNTIYF.